These 9 T cell receptor beta chains originate from one sample sequenced in a study of T cell responses to AZD1222 COVID-19 vaccine. Profiling relied on immunoSEQ multiplex PCR, and the TCRdb table lists in-frame clones only, not all of them. Found here are approximately 130,000 clones, approximately 80% of them singletons; the top ten hold roughly a quarter. The source material was peripheral blood, sampled 28 days after the second AZD1222 dose. These receptors were collected from an adult who received the AZD1222 COVID-19 vaccine.

The gene calls are TRBV2 and TRBJ1-1; unclear D gene. Germline V CDR1 and CDR2: SNHLY, FYNNEI. This CDR3 spans 13 amino acids. V lost 6 bases to trimming and J lost 0 bases, with 8 bases between them. DNA for the CDR3: TGTGCCAGCAGGGCTAACATGAACACTGAAGCTTTCTTT. It encodes CASRANMNTEAFF.

This clone was seen only a few times. The rearrangement uses TRBV10-1 and TRBJ1-6; possible D gene TRBD1, 5 bases. V was trimmed by 0 bases and J by 7 bases, leaving 10 bases between them. The CDR3 is 15 residues long. Per germline, CDR1 WNHNN and CDR2 SYGVQD (reference sequence). DNA for the CDR3: TGCGCCAGCAGTGAGTCCGGGGCGCGGAATTCACCCCTCCACTTT. Its translation: CASSESGARNSPLHF.

The rearrangement links TRBV9 to TRBJ2-5, with unresolved D. The CDR3 spans 14 residues. CDR1 is SGDLS, CDR2 YYNGEE, per germline. Trimming shortened V by 0 bases and J by 1 base, and 7 bases separated the two germline ends. CDR3 protein: CASSVADPQETQYF. CDR3 DNA sequence: TGTGCCAGCAGCGTAGCGGACCCCCAAGAGACCCAGTACTTC.

The chain carries TRBV2 and TRBJ1-5; no reliable D call. The germline V gene encodes CDR1 SNHLY and CDR2 FYNNEI. Trimming removed 6 bases at V and 5 bases at J, with 8 bases between. The CDR3 contains 12 residues. CDR3 in amino acids: CASRKEDQPQHF. As DNA, the CDR3 is TGTGCCAGCAGGAAGGAGGATCAGCCCCAGCATTTT.

The V gene is TRBV9, the J gene TRBJ1-2, with a possible D match to TRBD1 (5 bases). This CDR3 comprises 13 residues. Germline CDR1 is SGDLS and CDR2 is YYNGEE. Trimming cost V 4 bases and J 6 bases, with 13 bases left between them. In nucleotides, the CDR3 is TGTGCCAGCAGCCCCCAAGGGGCAGATGGCTACACCTTC. Its protein is CASSPQGADGYTF.

The chain employs TRBV5-1 and TRBJ1-6; possible D gene TRBD1, 5 bases. CDR3 length: 15 residues. Germline values: CDR1 SGHRS, CDR2 YFSETQ. V lost 1 base and J 6 bases, leaving 11 bases between the germline ends. CDR3 sequence: CASSLQGGGNSPLHF. CDR3 DNA: TGCGCCAGCAGCTTGCAGGGTGGGGGTAATTCACCCCTCCACTTT.

This rearrangement joins TRBV7-2 to TRBJ2-2; D remains unclear. The CDR3 runs 15 residues. CDR1 SGHTA and CDR2 FQGNSA come from the germline V gene. V dropped 2 bases and J dropped 2 bases, with 9 bases sitting between them. CDR3 protein: CASSLLDANTGELFF. The CDR3, as DNA: TGTGCCAGCAGCTTATTAGACGCCAACACCGGGGAGCTGTTTTTT.

The chain uses TRBV5-1 and TRBJ1-4, with a tentative D call TRBD1 (6 bases). The CDR3 is 21 amino acids. The V end lost 1 base, the J end lost 2 bases, and 27 bases lay between the germline ends. Germline V CDR1 and CDR2: SGHRS, YFSETQ. The DNA for the CDR3 is TGCGCCAGCAGCTTGACCCTTTGGACAGAGAAATTAAATGATACTAATGAAAAACTGTTTTTT. It codes for CASSLTLWTEKLNDTNEKLFF.

The rearrangement uses TRBV9 and TRBJ1-2; D perhaps matches TRBD1 (6 bases). The CDR3 length is 12 residues. Germline assignment: CDR1 SGDLS and CDR2 YYNGEE. V shed 3 bases and J shed 8 bases, with 11 bases lying between them. CDR3 loop: CASSARGWGYTF. In DNA, the CDR3 is TGTGCCAGCAGCGCCAGGGGATGGGGCTACACCTTC.